This T cell receptor beta chain comes out of a study of blood T cell repertoires in COVID-19 (dated by TCRdb to the early 2020s). About the study as a whole: The collaborator samples originated in the United States, Italy and Spain and spanned the acute and convalescent phases of COVID-19. The material from the prospective study consisted of cDNA or gDNA derived from T cells, B-cell-depleted T cells, or PBMCs. Deeply sampled blood TCRbeta repertoires from subjects exposed to, actively infected with, or recovered from COVID-19 were included in the dataset. The repertoires were made available in a free public database intended to serve as a resource for research on the immune response to SARS-CoV-2. The samples were drawn from two sources: the first 160 participants of the ongoing ImmuneRACE study, and over 1,000 subjects contributed by 6 global collaborators. The sample metadata nearly always contained a de-identified subject ID, COVID-19 status, age in years and sex. Where available, HLA class I and class II types were taken from metadata supplied by the sample provider and were not determined by assay-based typing. The investigation overall reported the following: The amount of clinical and demographic metadata varied by source and participant and was provided uncurated.

TCRbeta CDR3 regions were amplified from genomic DNA by means of the immunoSEQ Assay, a bias-controlled multiplex PCR. The paper's data handling went like this. Nucleated cell counts per sample were estimated from amplification of reference gene primers within the assay. Sequence reads were collapsed and filtered to measure the absolute abundance of every unique TCRbeta CDR3 rearrangement. For each sample, productive Simpson clonality was calculated by taking the square root of Simpson's diversity index across productive rearrangements. TCRdb took over this immuneACCESS table, retaining in-frame rearrangements with V and J assigned. Such tables are incomplete; in checked studies, under half of the missing clones stem from an unresolved V gene, and the remainder is unexplained. Clone size and V and J calls were adopted from that table, with D and trimming inferred from the DNA. This sample is represented by 200,000 to 300,000 clones; 70% to 90% of them were singletons. Roughly 2.3% of the sample is taken by the ten largest.

Participants in the prospective study were enrolled through a virtual design, were aged roughly 18 to 90 years, and lived in 24 United States geographic areas. In the prospective study, cohorts were assigned on the basis of participant-reported clinical history obtained from a screening survey and a study questionnaire. Each participant in the prospective study had whole blood, serum and a nasopharyngeal or oropharyngeal swab collected by mobile phlebotomists. Additional blood draws and questionnaires over an approximately two-month period could optionally be provided by prospective study participants. Before DNA extraction, blood samples from the prospective study were shipped at room temperature or frozen. Notes on this clone: It lacks a known antigen. Base qualities are not at hand, and no much larger clone is one base apart.

The junction carries 13 bases between V and J, which are trimmed by 4 bases and 4 bases respectively. Measured from the cysteine to the phenylalanine, the CDR3 is 14 residues long. Only the CDR3 region is kept as DNA, spanning 42 bases read in frame from base 1. The germline V gene specifies MNHEY as CDR1 and SVGEGT as CDR2. The clonotype was recovered from a woman aged 40 to 49 with acute COVID-19. Recombination connected TRBV6-2 or TRBV6-3 to TRBJ1-2; TRBD1 might be the D gene, on 6 matching bases. The sequenced material came from PBMCs or T cells enriched from blood (not recorded which). This receptor carries the CDR3 CASSSPTGTYGYTF. The DNA sequence is TGTGCCAGCAGTTCCCCCACAGGGACCTATGGCTACACCTTC.